The sequence of this T cell receptor (beta chain) was determined in a study of T cell responses to AZD1222 COVID-19 vaccine. In the study overall: Pooled samples include second doses given at about 4 or 12 weeks.

Trimming left V 2 bases short and J 3 bases short, with 11 bases between. This CDR3 is built from 14 residues. Germline CDR1 and CDR2: SGHNT and YYREEE (reference sequence). Assay: immunoSEQ multiplex PCR; the TCRdb copy retains only in-frame clones and omits some. The sample holds roughly 160,000 clones, roughly nine tenths seen once. This chain joins TRBV5-4 and TRBJ1-2; TRBD1 is a possible D gene (5 bases). Sequences were derived from peripheral blood, sampled on day 0 of AZD1222 vaccination. This TCR came from an adult in good health. The CDR3 here is CASSLRGADYGYTF. The CDR3 coding sequence is TGTGCCAGCAGCTTAAGAGGGGCGGACTATGGCTACACCTTC.